The rows below give T cell receptor beta chains drawn from one sample of a study of T cells after yellow fever vaccination. TCRdb ran MiXCR on the 5' RACE reads and lists one entry per CDR3 protein. There are under 300,000 distinct CDR3 sequences in the sample; approximately 6.3% occur only once, and approximately 1.1% lies in the top ten. The sequencing here drew on CD4+ T cells sorted from PBMCs, taken on the day of the yellow fever booster vaccination. The receptors come from a man aged 25 to 40 who received the YFV17D yellow fever vaccine. CDR3s include the opening cysteine and the closing phenylalanine or tryptophan. The D gene is left open where the match is weak. Not every row has a clone size; where given, it reads once, few, many or a size class.

clone size: few; J gene: TRBJ2-1; CDR3 length: 15; V gene: TRBV9; D gene: NA; CDR3 protein: CASSERGEFSNEQFF; CDR3 DNA: TGTGCCAGCAGCGAGCGAGGGGAATTTAGCAATGAGCAGTTCTTC
clone size: many; J gene: TRBJ2-1; CDR3 length: 15; V gene: TRBV18; D gene: TRBD2; CDR3 protein: CASGLAGAYYNEQFF; CDR3 DNA: TGTGCCAGCGGGCTGGCGGGAGCTTACTACAATGAGCAGTTCTTC
clone size: NA; J gene: TRBJ1-6; CDR3 length: 16; V gene: TRBV20-1; D gene: NA; CDR3 protein: CSAAGGALAYNSPLHF; CDR3 DNA: TGCAGTGCGGCCGGGGGCGCACTTGCCTATAATTCACCCCTCCACTTT
clone size: few; J gene: TRBJ2-1; CDR3 length: 16; V gene: TRBV18; D gene: TRBD2; CDR3 protein: CASSPIAGVSYNEQFF; CDR3 DNA: TGTGCCAGCTCACCGATAGCGGGGGTCTCCTACAATGAGCAGTTCTTC
clone size: few; J gene: TRBJ2-1; CDR3 length: 14; V gene: TRBV7-2; D gene: NA; CDR3 protein: CASSLPGAYNEQFF; CDR3 DNA: TGTGCCAGCAGCTTACCAGGGGCCTACAATGAGCAGTTCTTC
clone size: many; J gene: TRBJ2-5; CDR3 length: 16; V gene: TRBV7-9; D gene: TRBD2; CDR3 protein: CASSTLAGGPWETQYF; CDR3 DNA: TGTGCCAGCAGCACACTAGCGGGAGGGCCCTGGGAGACCCAGTACTTC
clone size: many; J gene: TRBJ2-3; CDR3 length: 11; V gene: TRBV2; D gene: NA; CDR3 protein: CASLVIDTQYF; CDR3 DNA: TGTGCCAGCTTGGTGATAGATACGCAGTATTTT
clone size: few; J gene: TRBJ2-2; CDR3 length: 16; V gene: TRBV10-3; D gene: TRBD1; CDR3 protein: CAISEGDRISTGELFF; CDR3 DNA: TGTGCCATCAGTGAGGGGGACAGGATTTCCACCGGGGAGCTGTTTTTT
clone size: NA; J gene: TRBJ1-2; CDR3 length: 14; V gene: TRBV6-5; D gene: TRBD1; CDR3 protein: CASSYRQGVHGYTF; CDR3 DNA: TGTGCCAGCAGTTATAGGCAGGGGGTCCATGGCTACACCTTC
clone size: few; J gene: TRBJ2-1; CDR3 length: 16; V gene: TRBV18; D gene: TRBD2; CDR3 protein: CASSPPNSGGKNEQFF; CDR3 DNA: TGTGCCAGCTCACCACCGAATAGCGGGGGGAAAAATGAGCAGTTCTTC